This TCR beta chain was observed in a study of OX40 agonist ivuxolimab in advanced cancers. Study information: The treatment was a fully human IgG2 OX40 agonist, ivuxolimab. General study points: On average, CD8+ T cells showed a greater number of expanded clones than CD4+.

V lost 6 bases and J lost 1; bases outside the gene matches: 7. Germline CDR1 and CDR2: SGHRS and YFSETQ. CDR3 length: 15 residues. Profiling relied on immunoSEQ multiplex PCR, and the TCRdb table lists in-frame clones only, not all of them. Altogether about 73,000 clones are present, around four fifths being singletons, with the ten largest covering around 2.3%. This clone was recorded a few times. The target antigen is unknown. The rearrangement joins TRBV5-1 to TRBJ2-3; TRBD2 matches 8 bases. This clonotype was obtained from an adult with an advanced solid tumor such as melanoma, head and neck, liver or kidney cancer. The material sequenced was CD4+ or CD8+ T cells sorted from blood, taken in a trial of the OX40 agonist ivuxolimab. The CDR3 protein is CASTIAGTRTDTQYF. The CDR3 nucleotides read TGCGCCAGCACGATAGCGGGGACGCGCACAGATACGCAGTATTTT.